These 15 T cell receptor beta chains originate from one sample sequenced in a study of shared clonotypes between healthy human individuals. Some clones are missing from TCRdb's copy, which holds only in-frame ones; the method was immunoSEQ multiplex PCR. Of some 500,000 clones in the sample, about 96% are singletons; the top ten hold about 0.06%. The sequenced sample consisted of naive CD4+ T cells sorted from blood. Subset described: CD45RA+ positively selected. These receptors were taken from a woman aged 25 to 45 in good health.

The V gene is TRBV5-8, the J gene TRBJ1-2; TRBD1 matches at 12 bases. V trimming: 3 bases; J trimming: 7 bases; junction bases outside the gene matches: 7. The CDR3 has 15 residues. Germline loops: CDR1 SGHTS, CDR2 YDEGEE. DNA of the CDR3: TGTGCCAGCAGCTCCGGGACAGGGGGCTTTCGTGGCTACACCTTC. It yields the protein CASSSGTGGFRGYTF.

V gene TRBV27 combines with J gene TRBJ1-5; 9 nucleotides align to TRBD1. Trimming at V came to 4 bases and at J to 7 bases, leaving 8 bases not matched to a gene. The CDR3 has 15 residues. CDR1 is MNHEY and CDR2 is SMNVEV in the germline V gene (reference sequence). In DNA, the CDR3 is TGTGCCAGCAGTTCAGACAGGGGGACGGGGCAGCCCCAGCATTTT. Translating it yields CASSSDRGTGQPQHF.

The chain carries TRBV5-6 and TRBJ2-5; 7 bases line up with TRBD1. V lost 4 bases and J lost 5; bases outside the gene matches: 2. This CDR3 region has 12 residues. CDR1 is SGHDT and CDR2 is YYEEEE in the germline V gene. The chain's CDR3 is CASSGRGETQYF. The DNA of the CDR3 is TGTGCCAGCAGCGGCAGGGGGGAGACCCAGTACTTC.

The J gene is TRBJ1-2, the V gene TRBV6-6; 8 nucleotides agree with TRBD1. The length of the CDR3 is 16 residues. With 4 bases clipped from V and 7 bases from J, the junction kept 14 bases outside the gene matches. The germline V gene encodes CDR1 MNHNY and CDR2 SVGAGI (reference sequence). CDR3 protein: CASSLRDRTRLFGYTF. The CDR3 nucleotides are TGTGCCAGCAGTTTAAGGGACAGGACTCGGCTTTTTGGCTACACCTTC.

This chain joins TRBV28 and TRBJ1-5; no definite D call. V lost 5 bases and J lost 1, with 12 bases in between. The CDR3 loop spans 15 amino acids. Germline lookup yields CDR1 MDHEN and CDR2 SYDVKM. This chain's CDR3 is CASSPLSGSNQPQHF. The DNA of the CDR3 is TGTGCCAGCAGTCCCCTGTCGGGGAGCAATCAGCCCCAGCATTTT.

V usage is TRBV19 and J usage is TRBJ2-1, with 9 nucleotides matching TRBD2. The CDR3 runs to 14 residues. Germline CDR1 and CDR2: LNHDA and SQIVND (reference sequence). Germline trimming cut 3 bases from V and 14 bases from J; bases unmatched to any gene: 11. The CDR3 sequence: CASSIVSGSSVEFF. As DNA, the CDR3 is TGTGCCAGTAGTATCGTTAGCGGGAGCTCGGTGGAGTTCTTC.

J is TRBJ2-7 and V is TRBV11-2; TRBD2 might be the D (6 bases). The germline gives CDR1 SGHAT, CDR2 FQNNGV. The V and J ends lost 2 bases and 0 bases respectively, with 11 bases between them. The length of the CDR3 is 15 residues. This chain's CDR3 is CASSLLGRGSYEQYF. CDR3 coding DNA: TGTGCCAGCAGCTTACTCGGGCGGGGCTCCTACGAGCAGTACTTC.

The gene calls are TRBV5-5 and TRBJ2-6; maybe TRBD1 (5 bases). Trimming took off 0 bases at V and 0 bases at J, with 10 bases between the two ends. CDR1 is SGHKS, CDR2 YYEKEE, per germline (reference sequence). The CDR3 contains 17 residues. Written as DNA, the CDR3 is TGTGCCAGCAGCTTGGCAGGGTCCCCCTCTGGGGCCAACGTCCTGACTTTC. Its protein product is CASSLAGSPSGANVLTF. Variable domain in full (rest from reference TRBV5-5 and TRBJ2-6): DAGVTQSPTHLIKTRGQQVTLRCSPISGHKSVSWYQQVLGQGPQFIFQYYEKEERGRGNFPDRFSARQFPNYSSELNVNALLLGDSALYLCASSLAGSPSGANVLTFGAGSRLTVL.

The chain links TRBV6-5 to TRBJ2-7; D possibly uses TRBD1 or TRBD2 (6 bases each). The V gene lost 2 bases and the J gene lost 0 bases, with 14 bases spanning the gap. Germline values: CDR1 MNHEY, CDR2 SVGAGI. This CDR3 has 16 residues. The CDR3 reads CASSYGGGESSYEQYF. The CDR3 nucleotides are TGTGCCAGCAGTTACGGGGGCGGGGAAAGCTCCTACGAGCAGTACTTC.

This chain uses TRBV6-1 with TRBJ2-7, with 9 nucleotides matching TRBD2. CDR1 and CDR2 from the germline V gene are MNHNS and SASEGT. V trimming: 2 bases; J trimming: 0 bases; junction bases outside the gene matches: 8. The CDR3 sequence is 17 residues long. The CDR3 region has the DNA TGTGCCAGCAGTGAACGACTAGCGGCCTCATTCTCCTACGAGCAGTACTTC. Protein sequence: CASSERLAASFSYEQYF.

In this sample, this clone turned up once. The V gene is TRBV21-1, the J gene TRBJ2-5; no check of the table's D call, TRBD2, against the DNA was made. TRBV21-1 is a pseudogene segment. This CDR3 is 16 amino acids long. In DNA, the CDR3 is TGTGCCAGCAGCAAATTAGCTAGCGGGAGACGAGAGACCCAGTACTTC. Translating gives CASSKLASGRRETQYF.

This chain joins TRBV30 and TRBJ2-5; 9 bases are a match to TRBD2. The CDR3 consists of 15 residues. Germline loops: CDR1 GTSNPN, CDR2 SVGIG (reference sequence). V was pared by 4 bases and J by 1 base, with 7 bases of the junction left unmatched. This chain's CDR3 is CAWNSGSLRQETQYF. The CDR3 nucleotides read TGTGCCTGGAATAGCGGGAGCCTTCGCCAAGAGACCCAGTACTTC.

The chain has TRBV28 and TRBJ2-3, with D uncertain. Deletions cut 5 bases from V and 0 bases from J, with 18 bases between. The CDR3 loop spans 17 amino acids. Germline V gives CDR1 MDHEN, CDR2 SYDVKM. The chain's CDR3 is CASSQPKRRTSTDTQYF. The CDR3 region has the DNA TGTGCCAGCAGTCAACCCAAACGGAGAACTAGCACAGATACGCAGTATTTT.

The chain combines TRBV5-1 with TRBJ2-2; 14 positions match TRBD2. V gave up 3 bases and J gave up 6 bases; unmatched junction bases: 7. The germline gives CDR1 SGHRS, CDR2 YFSETQ. CDR3 length: 17 amino acids. Here the CDR3 reads CASSSGLAGVISGELFF. The CDR3 DNA reads as TGCGCCAGCAGCTCGGGACTAGCGGGAGTTATTTCCGGGGAGCTGTTTTTT.

The chain carries TRBV2 and TRBJ2-3; a weak D match, TRBD2 (5 bases). Germline V gives CDR1 SNHLY, CDR2 FYNNEI. The CDR3 is 11 amino acids. Trimming cost V 6 bases and J 4 bases, with 5 bases left between them. For the CDR3, the DNA is TGTGCCAGCAGGGGAGCAGATACGCAGTATTTT. The encoded protein is CASRGADTQYF. Filled out from reference TRBV2 and TRBJ2-3, the complete variable domain reads EPEVTQTPSHQVTQMGQEVILRCVPISNHLYFYWYRQILGQKVEFLVSFYNNEISEKSEIFDDQFSVERPDGSNFTLKIRSTKLEDSAMYFCASRGADTQYFGPGTRLTVL.